These 13 T cell receptor beta chains share one sample of origin, sequenced in a study of cytomegalovirus exposure and HLA in healthy donors. PCR used 60 Vbeta primers and 13 Jbeta primers. Produced via immunoSEQ multiplex PCR; TCRdb's table is partial and in-frame only. The sample gives 150,000 to 180,000 clones, about 76% of which show up once; roughly 7.1% is in the top ten. Sequencing input: PBMCs. These receptors all come from a man aged 30-40 years in good health and CMV-seropositive.

The chain uses TRBV6-1 and TRBJ1-5; no reliable D call. CDR3 length: 14 amino acids. Germline V gene lookup returns CDR1 MNHNS and CDR2 SASEGT. The V and J ends lost 7 bases and 0 bases respectively, with 10 bases between them. The CDR3 protein is CASNPRDSNQPQHF. The CDR3 coding sequence is TGTGCCAGCAACCCCCGGGATAGCAATCAGCCCCAGCATTTT.

This chain connects TRBV5-4 to TRBJ1-2; D unclear. The CDR3 consists of 13 residues. In germline, CDR1 is SGHNT, CDR2 YYREEE (reference sequence). Trimming pared 0 bases from V and 4 bases from J, leaving 7 bases between. The CDR3 nucleotides are TGTGCCAGCAGCTTGGACGGTCCCTATGGCTACACCTTC. Protein: CASSLDGPYGYTF.

This chain connects TRBV30 to TRBJ2-7; tentatively, D is TRBD1 (5 bases). Per germline, CDR1 GTSNPN and CDR2 SVGIG (reference sequence). This CDR3 spans 14 amino acids. V lost 3 bases, J lost 6 bases, and 18 bases lay in between. The CDR3 here is CAWRSPPGSGEQYF. The CDR3 nucleotides are TGTGCCTGGAGATCCCCCCCAGGGTCTGGCGAGCAGTACTTC.

The V and J genes are TRBV6-6 and TRBJ2-5; 10 positions match TRBD1. The better agreement between TRBJ2-7 and the DNA end casts doubt on the J call. CDR1 is MNHNY and CDR2 is SVGAGI in the germline V gene (reference sequence). CDR3 length: 15 amino acids. The CDR3 sequence is CASSYTGQGFDEQYF. As DNA, the CDR3 is TGTGCCAGCAGTTACACGGGACAGGGGTTCGACGAGCAGTACTTC.

The genes are TRBV30 and TRBJ1-4, with D uncertain. CDR1 and CDR2 from the germline V gene are GTSNPN and SVGIG (reference sequence). V gave up 0 bases and J gave up 0 bases, with 11 bases separating them. The CDR3 extends over 16 amino acids. DNA of the CDR3: TGTGCCTGGAGTGTGGGAGGGTTAGCAACTAATGAAAAACTGTTTTTT. This sequence encodes CAWSVGGLATNEKLFF.

The chain is built from TRBV13 and TRBJ1-4; D is ambiguous. Germline CDR1 and CDR2: PRHDT and FYEKMQ (reference sequence). Trimming cost V 0 bases and J 0 bases, with 11 bases left between them. This CDR3 comprises 17 residues. The CDR3 here is CASSLGSGFATNEKLFF. CDR3 sequence (DNA): TGTGCCAGCAGCTTAGGGTCGGGATTTGCAACTAATGAAAAACTGTTTTTT.

The chain has TRBV4-1 and TRBJ2-5, with 7 nucleotides matching TRBD1. This CDR3 spans 14 amino acids. After removal of 2 bases from V and 4 bases from J, the junction contained 4 bases not matched to a gene. Per germline, CDR1 MGHRA and CDR2 YSYEKL. CDR3: CASSQQGVGETQYF. The CDR3 DNA sequence: TGCGCCAGCAGCCAACAGGGGGTTGGAGAGACCCAGTACTTC.

This chain uses TRBV6-1 with TRBJ1-6, with 8 bases that match TRBD1. J was trimmed by 13 bases and V by 6 bases; bases with no gene match: 14. The CDR3 totals 15 residues. Germline values: CDR1 MNHNS, CDR2 SASEGT. CDR3 DNA sequence: TGTGCCAGCAGCTCTTCGGTCACAGGGGGTTCGCCCCTCCACTTT. Residues: CASSSSVTGGSPLHF.

The J gene is TRBJ2-7, the V gene TRBV20-1; D gene ambiguous. Germline assignment: CDR1 DFQATT and CDR2 SNEGSKA (reference sequence). V dropped 4 bases and J dropped 3 bases, with 4 bases sitting between them. This CDR3 has 10 amino acids. The CDR3 loop reads CSAIYYEQYF. The CDR3 region has the DNA TGCAGTGCTATCTACTACGAGCAGTACTTC.

Comment on this clone: At one end, the junction sequence differs from germline, possibly due to a read error. The CDR3 sequence: CSSSPPGTGTDTNYGYTF. The CDR3 nucleotides are TGTTCCAGCAGCCCGCCTGGGACAGGCACCGACACTAACTATGGCTACACCTTC. The J gene is TRBJ1-2, the V gene TRBV7-9, with 8 bases that match TRBD1. Per the germline V gene, CDR1 is SEHNR and CDR2 is FQNEAQ (reference sequence). This CDR3 spans 18 amino acids.

This clone was seen a few times. CDR3: CASREPSGFYEQYF. CDR3 DNA sequence: TGTGCCAGCAGAGAGCCGTCGGGGTTCTACGAGCAGTACTTC. The chain couples TRBV6-5 to TRBJ2-7, with a possible D match to TRBD2 (5 bases). V was trimmed by 6 bases and J by 3 bases, leaving 15 bases between them. Germline-derived CDR1 and CDR2 are MNHEY and SVGAGI. The CDR3 loop spans 14 amino acids.

The V gene is TRBV18, the J gene TRBJ2-1; tentatively, D is TRBD2 (6 bases). The germline V and J ends were trimmed by 4 bases and 1 base, with 14 bases remaining between them. CDR1 and CDR2 from the germline V gene are KGHSH and LQKENI. The CDR3 consists of 16 residues. The CDR3 loop reads CASSLAAGRSYNEQFF. The CDR3 DNA reads as TGTGCCAGCTCACTCGCGGCGGGAAGGTCCTACAATGAGCAGTTCTTC.

About this clone itself: The sample has other DNA sequences that encode this CDR3 too. The chain has TRBV11-3 and TRBJ2-7; 8 bases are shared with TRBD2. The CDR3 consists of 12 residues. The germline V gene encodes CDR1 SGHNT and CDR2 YENEEA. V dropped 5 bases and J dropped 5; count of bases not matched to a gene: 2. CDR3 DNA sequence: TGTGCCAGCAGCCCGGGGGGGGACGAGCAGTACTTC. It yields the protein CASSPGGDEQYF.